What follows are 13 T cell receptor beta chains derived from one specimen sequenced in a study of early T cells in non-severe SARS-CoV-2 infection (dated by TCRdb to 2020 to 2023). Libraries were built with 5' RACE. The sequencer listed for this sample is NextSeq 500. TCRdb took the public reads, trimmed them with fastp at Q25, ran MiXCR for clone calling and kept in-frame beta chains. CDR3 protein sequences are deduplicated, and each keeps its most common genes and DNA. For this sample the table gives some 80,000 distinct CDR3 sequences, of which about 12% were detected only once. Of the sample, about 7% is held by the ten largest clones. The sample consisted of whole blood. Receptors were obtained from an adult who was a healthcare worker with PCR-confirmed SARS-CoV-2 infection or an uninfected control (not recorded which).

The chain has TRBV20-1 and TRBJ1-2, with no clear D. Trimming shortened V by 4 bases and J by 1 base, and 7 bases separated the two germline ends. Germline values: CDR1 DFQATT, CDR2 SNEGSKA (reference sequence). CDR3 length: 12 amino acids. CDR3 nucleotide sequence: TGCAGTGCTACGACGGATAACTATGGCTACACCTTC. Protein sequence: CSATTDNYGYTF.

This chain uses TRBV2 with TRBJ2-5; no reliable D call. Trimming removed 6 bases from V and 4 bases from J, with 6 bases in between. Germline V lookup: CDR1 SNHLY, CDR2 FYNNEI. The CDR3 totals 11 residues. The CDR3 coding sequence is TGTGCCAGCAGGGTCCTAGAGACCCAGTACTTC. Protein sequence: CASRVLETQYF.

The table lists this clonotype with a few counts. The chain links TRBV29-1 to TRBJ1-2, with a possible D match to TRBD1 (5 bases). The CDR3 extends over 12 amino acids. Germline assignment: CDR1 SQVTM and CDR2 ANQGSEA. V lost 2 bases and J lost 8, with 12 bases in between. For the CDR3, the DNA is TGCAGCGTTGAACGAGGAGGGGTCGGCTACACCTTC. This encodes CSVERGGVGYTF.

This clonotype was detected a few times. The chain's CDR3 is CASSRWTRDGSNTEAFF. The CDR3 nucleotides are TGTGCCAGCAGCCGATGGACCCGGGACGGGTCGAACACTGAAGCTTTCTTT. The rearrangement uses TRBV7-3 and TRBJ1-1; possible D gene TRBD1, 5 bases. In germline, CDR1 is SGHTA, CDR2 FQGTGA. The V and J ends lost 5 bases and 1 base respectively, with 20 bases between them. The CDR3 sequence is 17 residues long.

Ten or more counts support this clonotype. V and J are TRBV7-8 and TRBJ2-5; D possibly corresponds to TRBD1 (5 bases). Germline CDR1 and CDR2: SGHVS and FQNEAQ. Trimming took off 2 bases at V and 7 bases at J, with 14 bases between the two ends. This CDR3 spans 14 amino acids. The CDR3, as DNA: TGTGCCAGCAGCTTACATAAACAGGATGGGACCCAGTACTTC. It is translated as CASSLHKQDGTQYF.

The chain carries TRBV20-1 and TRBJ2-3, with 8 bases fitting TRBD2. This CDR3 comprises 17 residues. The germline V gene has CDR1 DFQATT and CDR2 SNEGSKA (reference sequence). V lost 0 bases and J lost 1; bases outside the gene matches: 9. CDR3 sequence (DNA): TGCAGTGCTAGAGATCCAAAGAGCGGGAGCCGCACAGATACGCAGTATTTT. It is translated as CSARDPKSGSRTDTQYF.

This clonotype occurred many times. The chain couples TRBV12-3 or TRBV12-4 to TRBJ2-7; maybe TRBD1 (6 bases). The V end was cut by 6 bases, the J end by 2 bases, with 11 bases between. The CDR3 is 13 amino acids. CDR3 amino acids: CASRPQGTYEQYF. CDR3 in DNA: TGTGCCAGCAGACCACAGGGAACCTACGAGCAGTACTTC.

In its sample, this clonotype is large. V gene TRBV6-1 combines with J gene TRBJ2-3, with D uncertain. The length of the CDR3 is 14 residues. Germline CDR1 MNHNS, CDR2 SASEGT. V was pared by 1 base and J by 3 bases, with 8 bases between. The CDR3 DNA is TGTGCCAGCAGTGAAGAGAAGGAAACAGATACGCAGTATTTT. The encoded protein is CASSEEKETDTQYF.

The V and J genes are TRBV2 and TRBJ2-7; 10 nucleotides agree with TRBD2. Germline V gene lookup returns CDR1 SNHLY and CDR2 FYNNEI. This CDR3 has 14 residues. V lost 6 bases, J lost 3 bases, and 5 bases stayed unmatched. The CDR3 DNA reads TGTGCCAGCAGGAGAGCGGGAGGGGGCTACGAGCAGTACTTC. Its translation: CASRRAGGGYEQYF.

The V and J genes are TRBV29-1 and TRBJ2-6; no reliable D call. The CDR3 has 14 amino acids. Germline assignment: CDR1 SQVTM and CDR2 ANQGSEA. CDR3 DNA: TGCACAATACGCGGTGGACCTGGGGCCAACGTCCTGACTTTC. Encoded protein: CTIRGGPGANVLTF.

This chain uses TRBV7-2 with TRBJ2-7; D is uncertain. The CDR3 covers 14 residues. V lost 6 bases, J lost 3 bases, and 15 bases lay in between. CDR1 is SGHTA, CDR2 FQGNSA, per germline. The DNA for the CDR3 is TGTGCCAGCAGTTCCCCCGGGCCAGTCTACGAGCAGTACTTC. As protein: CASSSPGPVYEQYF.

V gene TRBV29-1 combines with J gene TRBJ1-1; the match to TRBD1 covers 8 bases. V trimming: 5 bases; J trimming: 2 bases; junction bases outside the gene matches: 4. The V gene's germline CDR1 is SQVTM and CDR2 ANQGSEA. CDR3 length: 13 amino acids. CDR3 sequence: CSVRQGSNTEAFF. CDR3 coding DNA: TGCAGCGTTAGACAGGGGTCAAACACTGAAGCTTTCTTT.

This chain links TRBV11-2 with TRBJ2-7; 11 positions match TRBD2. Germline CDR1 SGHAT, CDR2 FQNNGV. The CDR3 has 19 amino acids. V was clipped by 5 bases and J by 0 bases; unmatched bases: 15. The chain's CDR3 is CASSRAGTSGLLSSYEQYF. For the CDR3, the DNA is TGTGCCAGCAGCCGTGCCGGGACTAGCGGCCTTTTAAGCTCCTACGAGCAGTACTTC.